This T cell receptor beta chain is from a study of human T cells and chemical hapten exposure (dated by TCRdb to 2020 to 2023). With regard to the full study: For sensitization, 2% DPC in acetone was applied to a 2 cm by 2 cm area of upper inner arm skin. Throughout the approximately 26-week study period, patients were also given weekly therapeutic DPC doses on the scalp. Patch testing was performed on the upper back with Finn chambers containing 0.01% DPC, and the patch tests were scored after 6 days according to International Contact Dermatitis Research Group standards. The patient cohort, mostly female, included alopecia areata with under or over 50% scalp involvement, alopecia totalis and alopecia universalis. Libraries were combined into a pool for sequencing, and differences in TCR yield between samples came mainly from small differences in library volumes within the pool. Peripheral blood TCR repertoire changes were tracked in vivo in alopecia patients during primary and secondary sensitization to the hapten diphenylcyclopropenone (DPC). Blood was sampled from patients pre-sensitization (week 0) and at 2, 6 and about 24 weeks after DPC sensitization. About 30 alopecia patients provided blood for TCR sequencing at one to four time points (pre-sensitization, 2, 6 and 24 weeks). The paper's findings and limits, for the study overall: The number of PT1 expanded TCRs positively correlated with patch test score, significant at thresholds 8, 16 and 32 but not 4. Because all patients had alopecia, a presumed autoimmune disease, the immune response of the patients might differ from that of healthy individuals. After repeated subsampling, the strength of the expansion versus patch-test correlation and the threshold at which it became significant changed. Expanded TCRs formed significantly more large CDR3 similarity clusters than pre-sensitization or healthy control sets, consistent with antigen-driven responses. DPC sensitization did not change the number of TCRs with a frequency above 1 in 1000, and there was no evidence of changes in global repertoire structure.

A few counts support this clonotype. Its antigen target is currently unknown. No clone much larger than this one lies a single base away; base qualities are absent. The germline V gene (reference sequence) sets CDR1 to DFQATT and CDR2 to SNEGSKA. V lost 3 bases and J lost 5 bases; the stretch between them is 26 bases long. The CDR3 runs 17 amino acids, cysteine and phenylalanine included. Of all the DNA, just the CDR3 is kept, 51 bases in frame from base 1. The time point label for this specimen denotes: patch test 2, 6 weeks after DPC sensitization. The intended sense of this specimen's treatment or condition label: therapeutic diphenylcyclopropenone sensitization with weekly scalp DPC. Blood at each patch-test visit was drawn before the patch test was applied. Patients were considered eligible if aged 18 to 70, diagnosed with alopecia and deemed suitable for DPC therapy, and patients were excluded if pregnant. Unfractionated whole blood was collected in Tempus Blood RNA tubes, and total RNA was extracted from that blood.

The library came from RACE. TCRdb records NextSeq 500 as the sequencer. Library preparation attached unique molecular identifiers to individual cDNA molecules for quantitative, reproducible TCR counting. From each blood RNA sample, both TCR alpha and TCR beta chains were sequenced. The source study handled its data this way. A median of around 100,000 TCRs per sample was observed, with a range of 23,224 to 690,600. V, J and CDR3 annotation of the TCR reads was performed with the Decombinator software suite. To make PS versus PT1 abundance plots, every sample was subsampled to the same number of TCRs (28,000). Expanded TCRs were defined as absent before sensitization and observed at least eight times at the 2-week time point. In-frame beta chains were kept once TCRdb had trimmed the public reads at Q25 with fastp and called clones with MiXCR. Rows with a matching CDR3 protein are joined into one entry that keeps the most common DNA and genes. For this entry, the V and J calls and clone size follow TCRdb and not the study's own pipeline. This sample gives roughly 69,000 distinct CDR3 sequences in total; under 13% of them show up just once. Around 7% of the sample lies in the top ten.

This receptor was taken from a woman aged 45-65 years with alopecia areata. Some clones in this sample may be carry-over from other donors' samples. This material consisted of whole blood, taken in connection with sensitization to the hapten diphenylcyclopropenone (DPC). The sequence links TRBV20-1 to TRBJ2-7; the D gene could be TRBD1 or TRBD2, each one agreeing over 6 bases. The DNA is TGCAGTGCTAGCGATGGGGGGAACAGGGTGCGTAGGGACGAGCAGTACTTC. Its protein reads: CSASDGGNRVRRDEQYF.